This TCR beta chain stems from a study of response to subunit inactivated influenza vaccine. General study findings and limits: Researchers suggested that each seasonal influenza vaccination recruits few new T cells.

CDR1 and CDR2 from the germline V gene are WSHSY and SAAADI. V dropped 8 bases and J dropped 3; count of bases not matched to a gene: 11. The CDR3 has 15 amino acids. TCRdb fed the RT-PCR reads into MiXCR, producing one record per CDR3 protein. In the table there are 500,000 to 600,000 distinct CDR3 sequences, 12% of which are singletons. This clonotype was found a few times. Its antigen is unknown. This sample comprised PBMCs from blood, obtained on the day of vaccination. The sequence was obtained from a man in his fifties who received an inactivated influenza vaccine. The V call is TRBV10-2, the J call TRBJ2-7; 9 bases map to TRBD1. The chain's CDR3 is CASSTGPGQGYEQYF. DNA for the CDR3: TGCGCCAGCTCCACGGGCCCGGGACAGGGCTACGAGCAGTACTTC.